The next 10 T cell receptor beta chains were all read from a single sample in a study of CXCR3-negative and CXCR3-positive naive CD8 T cells. UMI-labeled 5' RACE yielded the TRB cDNA libraries. TCRdb reprocessed the 5' RACE reads, keeping one entry per CDR3 protein, no DNA. The listing contains roughly 110,000 distinct CDR3 sequences. What these receptors recognize is not known. Points from the study as a whole: CXCR3-positive naive cells carried more hydrophobic TRB CDR3s than CXCR3-negative naive cells did.

Sequencing was done on a sample of naive CXCR3+ CD8+ T cells from blood. Subset meaning: CD45RO-CCR7+CD27+CD95- naive CD8+ T cells expressing CXCR3 (TNR3+). The source of these receptors is a human donor in good health. Some clones in this sample may be carry-over from other donors' samples.

This chain connects TRBV28 to TRBJ2-3; TCRdb selects TRBD1, and the lack of DNA leaves this call unchecked. Germline-derived CDR1 and CDR2 are MDHEN and SYDVKM. The CDR3 totals 15 residues. This chain's CDR3 is CASSPATDNTDTQYF.

This chain joins TRBV6-5 and TRBJ2-3; TCRdb selects TRBD1, and the lack of DNA leaves this call unchecked. The CDR3 loop spans 16 amino acids. Germline V gene lookup returns CDR1 MNHEY and CDR2 SVGAGI. Here the CDR3 reads CASSRLTGGKTDTQYF.

This chain joins TRBV10-3 and TRBJ2-5; TCRdb's D gene call, TRBD1, goes unchecked for lack of DNA. Looked up from germline, CDR1 is ENHRY and CDR2 is SYGVKD. The CDR3 is 13 amino acids. CDR3 protein: CATVGAGWETQYF.

The chain recombines TRBV15 with TRBJ1-2. The CDR3 has 15 residues. In germline, CDR1 is LNHNV, CDR2 YYDKDF (reference sequence). CDR3 residues: CATSDSVGPGYGYTF.

CDR3 in amino acids: CASSPGLAGVWNEQFF. The chain couples TRBV5-1 to TRBJ2-1; TCRdb names TRBD2, which stays unverified in the absence of DNA. CDR1 is SGHRS, CDR2 YFSETQ, per germline. CDR3 length equals 16 residues.

The chain recombines TRBV3-1 with TRBJ2-7; TCRdb picks TRBD2, but there is no DNA to check that call. The germline V gene has CDR1 LGHDT and CDR2 YNNKEL (reference sequence). The CDR3 runs 16 residues. This CDR3 reads CASSLQRATTSYEQYF.

The gene calls are TRBV27 and TRBJ2-7; there is no DNA to check the TCRdb D call of TRBD1. CDR1 MNHEY and CDR2 SMNVEV come from the germline V gene (reference sequence). The CDR3 extends over 17 amino acids. CDR3 loop: CASSSSGTLQSSYEQYF.

The rearrangement uses TRBV10-3 and TRBJ2-7; with no DNA, the TCRdb D assignment of TRBD1 cannot be verified. CDR3 size: 16 residues. Germline V gives CDR1 ENHRY, CDR2 SYGVKD. The CDR3 sequence is CAISELRGQIPYEQYF.

The chain is built from TRBV7-3 and TRBJ1-2; the D call from TCRdb, TRBD1, cannot be confirmed without DNA. Germline V gene sequence: CDR1 SGHTA, CDR2 FQGTGA. The CDR3 has 13 residues. The CDR3 sequence: CASSLGGYYGYTF. Complete variable domain (other parts from reference TRBV7-3 and TRBJ1-2): GAGVSQTPSNKVTEKGKYVELRCDPISGHTALYWYRQSLGQGPEFLIYFQGTGAADDSGLPNDRFFAVRPEGSVSTLKIQRTERGDSAVYLCASSLGGYYGYTFGSGTRLTVV.

The rearrangement links TRBV12-3 or TRBV12-4 to TRBJ2-5; absent DNA, TCRdb's TRBD2 call cannot be checked. The length of the CDR3 is 19 residues. CDR3 residues: CASSSDRTSPDPYQETQYF.